This T cell receptor (beta chain) was sequenced for a study of T cells in Graves' hyperthyroidism and ophthalmopathy. Study conclusions and caveats: The blood repertoire included most of the expanded thyroid clonotypes above 0.001.

Amplified regions were TCR beta CDR3 sequences from RNA transcripts. The TCR CDR3 was amplified in a first-round RT-PCR using the HTBI primer set. A single record per CDR3 protein comes from TCRdb applying MiXCR to the multiplex PCR reads. Altogether approximately 590,000 distinct CDR3 sequences are present, around 16% being singletons, with the ten largest covering under 8%. About this clonotype: Antigen: not known.

This clonotype was obtained from a woman aged 25 to 39 with Graves' hyperthyroidism. Sequenced material: blood.

Written as DNA, the CDR3 is TGTGCCAGCACAGGCCAGAACATTCAGCCCCAGCATTTT. This encodes CASTGQNIQPQHF. The chain is built from TRBV2 and TRBJ1-5; D is uncertain. Germline V gives CDR1 SNHLY, CDR2 FYNNEI. The ends were cut back, 7 bases at V and 6 bases at J, with 13 bases in the middle. The CDR3 has 13 residues.